Following are 10 T cell receptor beta chains from one sample sequenced in a study of blood T cells in healthy people across ages (dated by TCRdb to 2015 to 2017). Library preparation employed 5' RACE. Reads for this sample came from an Illumina HiSeq 2500. A second PCR of about 6 to 11 cycles was performed with a sample-barcoded 5' primer and a J-beta primer mix. TCRdb trimmed public reads at Q25 via fastp, called clones via MiXCR and kept in-frame beta chains. Each entry merges the rows of one CDR3 protein and shows their most common DNA and genes. This sample comprises under 2 million distinct CDR3 sequences, roughly 32% of them detected only once. The ten most abundant clones make up approximately 10% of the sample. Sequenced input: blood. The source is a woman aged 25 to 45 in good health.

This clonotype was counted only a few times. The chain couples TRBV13 to TRBJ1-6, with D maybe TRBD1 (5 bases). CDR1 and CDR2 (germline): PRHDT, FYEKMQ (reference sequence). The CDR3 totals 13 residues. Trimming stripped 5 bases from V and 6 bases from J, with 8 bases between. This CDR3 is CASSRQTNSPLHF. The CDR3 nucleotides read TGTGCCAGCAGCCGACAGACTAATTCACCCCTCCACTTT.

Regarding this clonotype: A read error may produce the germline difference seen at one junction end. This chain joins TRBV5-4 and TRBJ2-3; D remains unclear. CDR1 is SGHNT, CDR2 YYREEE, per germline (reference sequence). The CDR3 covers 14 residues. CDR3 loop: CASSPREYTDTRYF. CDR3 in DNA: TGTGCCAGCAGCCCACGAGAATACACAGATACGCGGTATTTT.

This clonotype was seen a handful of times. The rearrangement uses TRBV9 and TRBJ2-1; D is uncertain. Between the trimmed V and J ends, which lost 0 bases and 9 bases, there was a span of 13 bases. Germline loops: CDR1 SGDLS, CDR2 YYNGEE. This CDR3 region has 14 residues. CDR3 in DNA: TGTGCCAGCAGCGTAGATCCCCGGCCCACTGAGCAGTTCTTC. This sequence encodes CASSVDPRPTEQFF.

This sequence joins TRBV4-1 and TRBJ1-1; D gene uncertain. Trimming pared 2 bases from V and 10 bases from J, leaving 17 bases between. The germline CDR1 and CDR2 sequences are MGHRA and YSYEKL. This CDR3 region has 14 residues. The CDR3 reads CASSQPPKRVGAFF. The CDR3 region has the DNA TGCGCCAGCAGCCAACCACCAAAGAGAGTCGGAGCTTTCTTT.

This chain connects TRBV6-2 or TRBV6-3 to TRBJ2-7; a weak D match, TRBD1 (6 bases). The CDR3 is made up of 14 amino acids. Germline lookup yields CDR1 MNHEY and CDR2 SVGEGT. V was pared by 7 bases and J by 3 bases, with 16 bases between. The CDR3 DNA follows: TGTGCCAGCACCTCTTGGGACACGGACTACGAGCAGTACTTC. It codes for CASTSWDTDYEQYF.

This clonotype was seen more than once but under ten times. This chain uses TRBV20-1 with TRBJ2-7; the D is unclear. The CDR3 spans 14 residues. CDR1 is DFQATT, CDR2 SNEGSKA, per germline (reference sequence). V was cut by 5 bases and J by 0 bases, with 14 bases left in between. This chain's CDR3 is CSAPLLKYSYEQYF. The CDR3, as DNA: TGCAGTGCTCCGCTACTAAAATACTCCTACGAGCAGTACTTC.

This clonotype was detected only a few times. The V and J genes are TRBV5-1 and TRBJ2-1; D is uncertain. The CDR3 runs 11 residues. Deletions cut 6 bases from V and 7 bases from J, with 8 bases between. Germline lookup yields CDR1 SGHRS and CDR2 YFSETQ. This CDR3 reads CASTLGNEQFF. The DNA of the CDR3 is TGCGCCAGCACCTTAGGGAATGAGCAGTTCTTC.

This clonotype was recorded a few times. The rearrangement links TRBV5-1 to TRBJ2-1; TRBD1 might be the D (6 bases). Per the germline V gene, CDR1 is SGHRS and CDR2 is YFSETQ. This CDR3 has 15 amino acids. Trimming cost V 3 bases and J 8 bases, with 18 bases left between them. In nucleotides, the CDR3 is TGCGCCAGCAGCTCACTCGTAGTCAACAGGGATGAGCAGTTCTTC. Translation gives CASSSLVVNRDEQFF.

The CDR3 sequence: CASSSSQGIGPLHF. The CDR3, as DNA: TGTGCCAGCAGCTCCTCGCAGGGGATCGGACCCCTCCACTTT. The chain is built from TRBV7-9 and TRBJ1-6; tentative D call: TRBD1 (6 bases). V gave up 4 bases and J gave up 12 bases, with 16 bases separating them. In germline, CDR1 is SEHNR, CDR2 FQNEAQ (reference sequence). The CDR3 contains 14 residues.

This clonotype appeared a single time. The J gene is TRBJ2-7, the V gene TRBV28, with TRBD1 matching over 9 bases. The CDR3 totals 13 residues. Looked up from germline, CDR1 is MDHEN and CDR2 is SYDVKM. The ends lost 7 bases at V and 5 bases at J; junction bases unmatched: 6. In DNA, the CDR3 is TGTGCCAGCAATACAGGGGGCAGGGACGAGCAGTACTTC. It yields the protein CASNTGGRDEQYF.